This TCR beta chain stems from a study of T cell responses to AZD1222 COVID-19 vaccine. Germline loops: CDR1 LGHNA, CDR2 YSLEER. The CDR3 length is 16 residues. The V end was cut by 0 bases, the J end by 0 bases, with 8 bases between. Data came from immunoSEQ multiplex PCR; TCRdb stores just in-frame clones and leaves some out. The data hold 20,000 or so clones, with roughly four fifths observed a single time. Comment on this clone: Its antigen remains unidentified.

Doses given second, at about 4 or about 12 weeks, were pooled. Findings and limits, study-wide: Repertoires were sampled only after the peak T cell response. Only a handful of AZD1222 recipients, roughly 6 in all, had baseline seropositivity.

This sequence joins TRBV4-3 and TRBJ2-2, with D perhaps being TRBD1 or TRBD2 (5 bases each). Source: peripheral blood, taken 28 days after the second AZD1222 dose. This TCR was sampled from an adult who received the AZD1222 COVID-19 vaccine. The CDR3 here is CASSQEGDPNTGELFF. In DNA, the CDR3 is TGCGCCAGCAGCCAAGAAGGGGACCCGAACACCGGGGAGCTGTTTTTT.